This T cell receptor beta chain is drawn from a study of metastatic and nonmetastatic thyroid tumors. Study details: Repertoire comparison spanned blood and tumor or nodule tissue of malignant and benign thyroid patients.

Authors' processing steps: Using the CDR3 differences seen across clinicopathological groups, the authors built a distant-metastasis classifier for papillary thyroid cancer, which was meant to discriminate distant-metastatic patients. TCRdb used MiXCR to call clones anew from the PCR reads. For this entry, the V and J calls and clone size follow TCRdb and not the study's own pipeline. The sample lists under 75,000 clones; more than 15% were seen once. This CDR3 is 13 amino acids long. The J segment lost 6 bases and the V segment lost 6 bases, leaving 6 bases of the junction unmatched. Germline CDR1 is MGHDK and CDR2 is SYGVNS. Every patient underwent thyroid surgery untreated.

Material: blood. The V call is TRBV25-1, the J call TRBJ1-2, with 8 bases aligning to TRBD1. This clonotype was sampled from a female donor with papillary thyroid cancer or a benign thyroid nodule (not recorded which). Some clones in this sample may be carry-over from other donors' samples. For the CDR3, the DNA is TGTGCCAGCAGCTCATGGACAGGGCATGGCTACACCTTC. This gives the protein CASSSWTGHGYTF.